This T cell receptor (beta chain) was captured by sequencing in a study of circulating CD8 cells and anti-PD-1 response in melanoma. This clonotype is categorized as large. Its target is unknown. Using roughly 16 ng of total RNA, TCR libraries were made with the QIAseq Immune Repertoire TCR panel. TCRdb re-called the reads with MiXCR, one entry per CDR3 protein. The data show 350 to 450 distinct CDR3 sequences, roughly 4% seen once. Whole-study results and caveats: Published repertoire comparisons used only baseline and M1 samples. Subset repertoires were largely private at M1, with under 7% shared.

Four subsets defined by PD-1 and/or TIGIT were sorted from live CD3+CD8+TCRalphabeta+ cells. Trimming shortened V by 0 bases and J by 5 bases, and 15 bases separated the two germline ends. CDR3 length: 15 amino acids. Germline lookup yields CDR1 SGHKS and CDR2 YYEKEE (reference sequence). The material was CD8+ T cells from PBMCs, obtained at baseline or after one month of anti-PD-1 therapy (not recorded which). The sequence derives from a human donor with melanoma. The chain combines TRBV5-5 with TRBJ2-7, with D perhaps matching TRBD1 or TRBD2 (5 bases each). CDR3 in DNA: TGTGCCAGCAGCTTGGAAGTGTCAGGGACCCACGAGCAGTACTTC. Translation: CASSLEVSGTHEQYF. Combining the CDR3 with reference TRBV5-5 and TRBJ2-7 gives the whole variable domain DAGVTQSPTHLIKTRGQQVTLRCSPISGHKSVSWYQQVLGQGPQFIFQYYEKEERGRGNFPDRFSARQFPNYSSELNVNALLLGDSALYLCASSLEVSGTHEQYFGPGTRLTVT.